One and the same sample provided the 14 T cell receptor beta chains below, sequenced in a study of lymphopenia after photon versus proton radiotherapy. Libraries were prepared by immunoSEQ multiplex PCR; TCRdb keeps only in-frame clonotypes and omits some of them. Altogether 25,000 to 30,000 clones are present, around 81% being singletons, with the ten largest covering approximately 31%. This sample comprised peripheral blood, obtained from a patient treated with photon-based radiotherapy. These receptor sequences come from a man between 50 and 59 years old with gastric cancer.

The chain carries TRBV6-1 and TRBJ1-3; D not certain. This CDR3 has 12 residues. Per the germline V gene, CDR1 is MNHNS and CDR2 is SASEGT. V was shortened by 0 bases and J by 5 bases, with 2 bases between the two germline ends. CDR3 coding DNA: TGTGCCAGCAGTGAAGCCAGAAACACCATATATTTT. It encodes CASSEARNTIYF.

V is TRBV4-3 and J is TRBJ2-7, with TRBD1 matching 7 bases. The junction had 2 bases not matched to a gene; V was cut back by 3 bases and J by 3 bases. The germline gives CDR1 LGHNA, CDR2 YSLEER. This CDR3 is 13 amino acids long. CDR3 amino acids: CASSQNRGYEQYF. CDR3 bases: TGCGCCAGCAGCCAGAACAGGGGCTACGAGCAGTACTTC.

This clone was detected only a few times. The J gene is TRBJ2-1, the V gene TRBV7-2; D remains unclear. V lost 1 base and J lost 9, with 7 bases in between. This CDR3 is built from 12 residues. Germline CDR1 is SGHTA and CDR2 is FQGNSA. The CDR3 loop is CASSLVLFEQFF. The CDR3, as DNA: TGTGCCAGCAGCTTAGTTTTATTTGAGCAGTTCTTC.

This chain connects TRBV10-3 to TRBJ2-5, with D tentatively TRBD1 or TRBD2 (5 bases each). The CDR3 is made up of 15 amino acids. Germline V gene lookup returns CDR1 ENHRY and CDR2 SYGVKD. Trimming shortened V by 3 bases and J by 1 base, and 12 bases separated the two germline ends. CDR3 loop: CAISDAGTAQETQYF. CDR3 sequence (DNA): TGTGCCATCAGTGACGCCGGGACGGCCCAAGAGACCCAGTACTTC.

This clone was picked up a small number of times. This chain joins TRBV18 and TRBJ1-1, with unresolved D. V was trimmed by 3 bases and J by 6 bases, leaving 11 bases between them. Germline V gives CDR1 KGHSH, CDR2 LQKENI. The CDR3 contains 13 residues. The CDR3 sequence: CASSPLKRAEAFF. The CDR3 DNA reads TGTGCCAGCTCACCCCTGAAAAGGGCTGAAGCTTTCTTT.

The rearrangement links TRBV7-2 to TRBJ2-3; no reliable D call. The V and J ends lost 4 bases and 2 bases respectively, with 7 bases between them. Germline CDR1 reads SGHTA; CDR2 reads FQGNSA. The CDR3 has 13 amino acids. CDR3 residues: CASSSLDTDTQYF. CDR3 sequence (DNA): TGTGCCAGCAGCTCCCTTGACACAGATACGCAGTATTTT.

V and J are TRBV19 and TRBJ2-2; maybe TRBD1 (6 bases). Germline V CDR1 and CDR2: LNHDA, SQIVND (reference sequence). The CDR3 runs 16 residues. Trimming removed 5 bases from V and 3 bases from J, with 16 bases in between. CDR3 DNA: TGTGCCAGTAGTGGAAGCCGGGACAAGTACACCGGGGAGCTGTTTTTT. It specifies CASSGSRDKYTGELFF.

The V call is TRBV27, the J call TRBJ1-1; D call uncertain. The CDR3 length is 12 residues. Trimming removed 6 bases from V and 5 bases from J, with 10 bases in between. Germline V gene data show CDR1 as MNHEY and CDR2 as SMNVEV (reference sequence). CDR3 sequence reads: CASRSVGTEAFF. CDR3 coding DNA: TGTGCCAGCAGAAGTGTAGGAACTGAAGCTTTCTTT.

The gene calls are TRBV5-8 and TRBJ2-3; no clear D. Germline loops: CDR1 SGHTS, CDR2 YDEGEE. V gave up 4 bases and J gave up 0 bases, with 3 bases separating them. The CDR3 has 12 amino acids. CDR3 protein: CASSPSTDTQYF. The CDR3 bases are TGTGCCAGCAGCCCGAGCACAGATACGCAGTATTTT. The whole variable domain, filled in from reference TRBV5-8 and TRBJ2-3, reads EAGVTQSPTHLIKTRGQQATLRCSPISGHTSVYWYQQALGLGLQFLLWYDEGEERNRGNFPPRFSGRQFPNYSSELNVNALELEDSALYLCASSPSTDTQYFGPGTRLTVL.

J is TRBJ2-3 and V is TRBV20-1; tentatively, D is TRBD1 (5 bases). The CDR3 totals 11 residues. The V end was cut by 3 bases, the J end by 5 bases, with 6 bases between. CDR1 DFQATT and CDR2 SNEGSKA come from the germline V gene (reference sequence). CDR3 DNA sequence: TGCAGTGCTAGCAGGGAAGATACGCAGTATTTT. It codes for CSASREDTQYF.

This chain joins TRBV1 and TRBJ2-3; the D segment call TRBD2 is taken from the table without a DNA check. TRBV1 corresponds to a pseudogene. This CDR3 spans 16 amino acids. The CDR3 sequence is CTSSQDSGLAPYTQYF. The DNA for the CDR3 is TGCACCAGCAGCCAAGATTCTGGACTAGCGCCATATACGCAGTATTTT.

CDR3 DNA: TGTGCCAGCAGCCCCTCCAGACAGTACACCGGGGAGCTGTTTTTT. It yields the protein CASSPSRQYTGELFF. V usage is TRBV7-3 and J usage is TRBJ2-2; maybe TRBD1 (5 bases). CDR3 length: 15 amino acids. Per the germline V gene, CDR1 is SGHTA and CDR2 is FQGTGA. Trimming pared 5 bases from V and 3 bases from J, leaving 13 bases between.

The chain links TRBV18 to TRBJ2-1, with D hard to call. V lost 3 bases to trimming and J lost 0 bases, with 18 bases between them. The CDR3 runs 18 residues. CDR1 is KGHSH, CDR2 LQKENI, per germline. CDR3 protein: CASSPHGETEGSYNEQFF. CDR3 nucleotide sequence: TGTGCCAGCTCACCCCACGGTGAAACCGAAGGCTCCTACAATGAGCAGTTCTTC.

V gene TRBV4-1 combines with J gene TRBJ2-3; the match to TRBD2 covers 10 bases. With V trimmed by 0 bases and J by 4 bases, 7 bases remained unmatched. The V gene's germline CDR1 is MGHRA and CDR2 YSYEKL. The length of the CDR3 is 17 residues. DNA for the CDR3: TGCGCCAGCAGCCAAGAAGCGGTAGCGGGGGGTGCAGATACGCAGTATTTT. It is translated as CASSQEAVAGGADTQYF.